This passage covers 28 T cell receptor beta chains from one sample sequenced in a study of blood T cell repertoires in COVID-19. Assay: immunoSEQ multiplex PCR; the TCRdb copy retains only in-frame clones and omits some. The sample lists a few hundred thousand clones, 90% to 95% occurring once. The sequencing input was PBMCs or T cells enriched from blood (not recorded which). The receptors come from a woman in her forties who had been exposed to COVID-19.

V is TRBV6-5 and J is TRBJ2-2; 9 bases agree with TRBD1. The CDR3 covers 16 residues. CDR1 and CDR2 from the germline V gene are MNHEY and SVGAGI. V shed 1 base, J shed 6 bases, and the junction held 6 bases outside the gene matches. The CDR3 region is CASSYLGQGLAGELFF. The CDR3 bases are TGTGCCAGCAGTTACTTGGGACAGGGATTAGCCGGGGAGCTGTTTTTT.

The V call is TRBV18, the J call TRBJ1-4; a weak D match, TRBD1 (6 bases). The CDR3 extends over 14 amino acids. Trimming stripped 1 base from V and 8 bases from J, with 11 bases between. The germline V gene has CDR1 KGHSH and CDR2 LQKENI. CDR3 in amino acids: CASSPQGEREKLFF. CDR3 bases: TGTGCCAGCTCACCACAGGGGGAACGAGAAAAACTGTTTTTT.

This clone has just one count. The chain carries TRBV15 and TRBJ1-2; a possible D gene is TRBD1 (6 bases). Deletions cut 0 bases from V and 3 bases from J, with 11 bases between. Germline CDR1 is LNHNV and CDR2 is YYDKDF (reference sequence). CDR3 length equals 15 residues. CDR3: CATSREGGLDYGYTF. For the CDR3, the DNA is TGTGCCACCAGCAGAGAAGGGGGATTGGACTATGGCTACACCTTC.

CDR3 protein: CASSVKHSYNSPLHF. Written as DNA, the CDR3 is TGTGCCAGCAGCGTGAAGCACTCCTATAATTCACCCCTCCACTTT. The chain uses TRBV14 and TRBJ1-6; D unresolved. The CDR3 is 15 residues long. Germline V gene data show CDR1 as SGHDN and CDR2 as FVKESK. The ends were cut back, 5 bases at V and 0 bases at J, with 8 bases in the middle.

This rearrangement joins TRBV23-1 to TRBJ2-7; tentatively, D is TRBD2 (6 bases). Being an ORF, TRBV23-1 has a function that is uncertain. The CDR3 consists of 14 residues. Trimming stripped 0 bases from V and 3 bases from J, with 9 bases between. CDR3 sequence: CASSQSEGFYEQYF. CDR3 DNA sequence: TGCGCCAGCAGTCAATCGGAGGGATTCTACGAGCAGTACTTC.

The count of this clone is one. The chain links TRBV6-6 to TRBJ1-3; no firm D call. V lost 5 bases and J 0 bases, leaving 11 bases between the germline ends. The CDR3 extends over 15 amino acids. Germline V CDR1 and CDR2: MNHNY, SVGAGI (reference sequence). CDR3 DNA: TGTGCCAGCAGTCCCGGTAGCCTCTCTGGAAACACCATATATTTT. As protein: CASSPGSLSGNTIYF.

The chain carries TRBV6-2 or TRBV6-3 and TRBJ2-1; D might be TRBD1 (6 bases). Germline V gene lookup returns CDR1 MNHEY and CDR2 SVGEGT. This CDR3 comprises 13 residues. V lost 4 bases and J lost 5, with 9 bases in between. The CDR3 protein is CASSFTGNNEQFF. CDR3 sequence (DNA): TGTGCCAGCAGTTTCACAGGGAACAATGAGCAGTTCTTC.

A single count supports this clone. The chain is built from TRBV10-3 and TRBJ1-3; D unresolved. Germline loops: CDR1 ENHRY, CDR2 SYGVKD. Between the trimmed V and J ends, which lost 6 bases and 1 base, there was a span of 10 bases. The CDR3 totals 14 residues. The CDR3 region is CAIRLSISGNTIYF. The CDR3 region has the DNA TGTGCCATCAGGCTGAGTATTTCTGGAAACACCATATATTTT.

V gene TRBV11-3 combines with J gene TRBJ1-1, with D possibly TRBD1 on 5 matching bases. Germline CDR1 reads SGHNT; CDR2 reads YENEEA. The CDR3 is 16 amino acids. Trimming stripped 3 bases from V and 6 bases from J, with 20 bases between. CDR3 bases: TGTGCCAGCAGCTTCAACACCGGGGGGAAGCGAGCTGAAGCTTTCTTT. Translated: CASSFNTGGKRAEAFF.

The V and J genes are TRBV7-7 and TRBJ1-6; a weak D match, TRBD1 (6 bases). The CDR3 extends over 16 amino acids. Germline V gives CDR1 SSHAT, CDR2 FNYEAQ (reference sequence). Here the CDR3 DNA reads TGTGCGTCAGAGATCAGGGGCGCGGTGATGCATTCACCCCTCCACTTT. It yields the protein CASEIRGAVMHSPLHF.

This clone was detected a few times. This chain connects TRBV27 to TRBJ2-3; TRBD2 is a possible D gene (6 bases). V lost 5 bases, J lost 4 bases, and 19 bases lay in between. Per germline, CDR1 MNHEY and CDR2 SMNVEV (reference sequence). This CDR3 contains 16 residues. The CDR3 here is CASSPQTRGAADTQYF. CDR3 in DNA: TGTGCCAGCAGTCCTCAGACTAGAGGAGCGGCAGATACGCAGTATTTT.

The rearrangement uses TRBV30 and TRBJ2-5; the D gene is possibly TRBD1 (5 bases). V was clipped by 2 bases and J by 2 bases, with 12 bases between them. CDR1 is GTSNPN and CDR2 is SVGIG in the germline V gene (reference sequence). The CDR3 is 14 amino acids. The CDR3 DNA sequence: TGTGCCTGGAGTAGGGGCGAGGTTCAAGAGACCCAGTACTTC. Encoded protein: CAWSRGEVQETQYF.

The chain combines TRBV30 with TRBJ1-3; D is unclear. CDR1 is GTSNPN and CDR2 is SVGIG in the germline V gene (reference sequence). The ends were cut back, 0 bases at V and 4 bases at J, with 4 bases in the middle. CDR3 length: 12 residues. CDR3 sequence (DNA): TGTGCCTGGAGTGTACAGGGAAACACCATATATTTT. It is translated as CAWSVQGNTIYF.

J is TRBJ2-1 and V is TRBV12-3 or TRBV12-4; D is perhaps TRBD2 (6 bases). The CDR3 runs to 12 residues. V was pared by 11 bases and J by 5 bases, with 13 bases between. The CDR3 nucleotides are TGTGCCTCGTGGGGACTTGACAATGAGCAGTTCTTC. Its translation is CASWGLDNEQFF.

The chain combines TRBV4-1 with TRBJ1-1; D gene uncertain. V lost 0 bases and J lost 1, with 9 bases in between. The length of the CDR3 is 15 residues. From germline, CDR1 is MGHRA and CDR2 YSYEKL. The CDR3 DNA follows: TGCGCCAGCAGCCAAGATCAGGCTTCGAACACTGAAGCTTTCTTT. It specifies CASSQDQASNTEAFF.

J is TRBJ2-1 and V is TRBV3-1 (or the pseudogene TRBV3-2), with TRBD2 identical over 10 bases. CDR1 and CDR2 from the germline V gene are LGHDT and YNNKEL (reference sequence). The CDR3 is 16 amino acids. Trimming cost V 0 bases and J 7 bases; bases outside gene matches: 6. The CDR3 DNA reads TGTGCCAGCAGCCAAGATGGGCTAGCGGGAGAAAATGAGCAGTTCTTC. Amino acids: CASSQDGLAGENEQFF.

This chain joins TRBV6-6 and TRBJ1-3, with D perhaps matching TRBD1 (6 bases). Germline CDR1 is MNHNY and CDR2 is SVGAGI (reference sequence). The V end was cut by 5 bases, the J end by 4 bases, with 12 bases between. The CDR3 is 14 amino acids. CDR3 residues: CASSLGTFGNTIYF. CDR3 bases: TGTGCCAGCAGTCTCGGGACATTCGGAAACACCATATATTTT.

The V gene is TRBV7-9, the J gene TRBJ1-1; D may be TRBD1 (5 bases). Per germline, CDR1 SEHNR and CDR2 FQNEAQ (reference sequence). The V and J ends lost 7 bases and 7 bases respectively, with 16 bases between them. The CDR3 runs 13 residues. CDR3 protein: CASMGQPNLEAFF. The CDR3 DNA sequence: TGTGCCAGCATGGGGCAGCCCAATCTTGAAGCTTTCTTT.

This rearrangement joins TRBV5-1 to TRBJ2-1; TRBD2 matches at 11 bases. This CDR3 has 17 residues. V lost 4 bases and J lost 3; bases outside the gene matches: 9. Germline V gives CDR1 SGHRS, CDR2 YFSETQ. Here the CDR3 reads CASSPQLAGVVYNEQFF. The CDR3 coding sequence is TGCGCCAGCAGCCCTCAACTAGCGGGGGTGGTCTACAATGAGCAGTTCTTC.

The rearrangement joins TRBV5-4 to TRBJ2-1, with 9 bases lining up with TRBD2. The CDR3 totals 15 residues. The V and J ends lost 7 bases and 3 bases, in that order; junction bases with no gene match: 8. CDR1 is SGHNT, CDR2 YYREEE, per germline (reference sequence). CDR3 sequence: CASGSGGRFYNEQFF. CDR3 bases: TGTGCCAGCGGAAGCGGGGGGCGGTTCTACAATGAGCAGTTCTTC.

The chain carries TRBV6-5 and TRBJ1-2; D not resolved. CDR1 and CDR2 (germline): MNHEY, SVGAGI. The CDR3 covers 14 residues. V shed 2 bases and J shed 4 bases, with 11 bases lying between them. The CDR3 DNA reads as TGTGCCAGCAGTTACGGTGGGCCAGCCTATGGCTACACCTTC. It codes for CASSYGGPAYGYTF.

The genes are TRBV9 and TRBJ2-1, with 7 bases fitting TRBD2. CDR3 length: 11 amino acids. The germline gives CDR1 SGDLS, CDR2 YYNGEE. V gave up 3 bases and J gave up 14 bases; unmatched junction bases: 5. DNA for the CDR3: TGTGCCAGCAGCGCCCGGGGGGAAAAGTTCTTC. This translates into CASSARGEKFF.

The chain carries TRBV9 and TRBJ1-2, with 8 nucleotides matching TRBD1. CDR1 is SGDLS, CDR2 YYNGEE, per germline. J gave up 3 bases and V 3 bases, and 7 bases lay outside the gene matches. This CDR3 spans 15 amino acids. In nucleotides, the CDR3 is TGTGCCAGCAGCGCGTCACCGACAGGGGACTATGGCTACACCTTC. It codes for CASSASPTGDYGYTF.

This chain joins TRBV6-2 or TRBV6-3 and TRBJ1-5; D remains unclear. Trimming removed 2 bases at V and 6 bases at J, with 11 bases between. The CDR3 contains 14 residues. CDR1 is MNHEY and CDR2 is SVGEGT in the germline V gene. CDR3 sequence (DNA): TGTGCCAGCAGTTACCCGGCGGCTCCTCAGCCCCAGCATTTT. Protein: CASSYPAAPQPQHF.

V is TRBV7-6 and J is TRBJ1-3, with D perhaps matching TRBD1 (5 bases). Trimming left V 6 bases short and J 2 bases short, with 14 bases between. CDR1 is SGHVS, CDR2 FNYEAQ, per germline. This CDR3 comprises 15 residues. CDR3 coding DNA: TGTGCCAGCAGTCCCGGCGGGGGAACTGGAAACACCATATATTTT. It encodes CASSPGGGTGNTIYF.

The V and J genes are TRBV11-3 and TRBJ2-1; 8 bases are a match to TRBD2. The ends lost 1 base at V and 8 bases at J; junction bases unmatched: 10. The CDR3 runs to 16 residues. Germline-derived CDR1 and CDR2 are SGHNT and YENEEA. The CDR3 DNA is TGTGCCAGCAGCTTAGGATACGGGAGGGCTAGCTATGAGCAGTTCTTC. Translation: CASSLGYGRASYEQFF. Supplemented by reference TRBV11-3 and TRBJ2-1, the full variable domain reads EAGVVQSPRYKIIEKKQPVAFWCNPISGHNTLYWYLQNLGQGPELLIRYENEEAVDDSQLPKDRFSAERLKGVDSTLKIQPAELGDSAVYLCASSLGYGRASYEQFFGPGTRLTVL.

V gene TRBV5-5 combines with J gene TRBJ2-7, with D possibly TRBD1 on 5 matching bases. Germline V gene lookup returns CDR1 SGHKS and CDR2 YYEKEE (reference sequence). The CDR3 has 14 residues. V lost 4 bases, J lost 2 bases, and 13 bases lay in between. The CDR3, as DNA: TGTGCCAGCAGCCCCGATTGGGGCCCCTACGAGCAGTACTTC. Translating gives CASSPDWGPYEQYF.

V gene TRBV3-1 (or the pseudogene TRBV3-2) combines with J gene TRBJ1-1; D ambiguous. Germline loops: CDR1 LGHDT, CDR2 YNNKEL (reference sequence). The V gene lost 0 bases and the J gene lost 7 bases, with 6 bases spanning the gap. The CDR3 totals 12 residues. The CDR3 DNA sequence: TGTGCCAGCAGCCAAGATCCGGGTGAAGCTTTCTTT. Translating it yields CASSQDPGEAFF.